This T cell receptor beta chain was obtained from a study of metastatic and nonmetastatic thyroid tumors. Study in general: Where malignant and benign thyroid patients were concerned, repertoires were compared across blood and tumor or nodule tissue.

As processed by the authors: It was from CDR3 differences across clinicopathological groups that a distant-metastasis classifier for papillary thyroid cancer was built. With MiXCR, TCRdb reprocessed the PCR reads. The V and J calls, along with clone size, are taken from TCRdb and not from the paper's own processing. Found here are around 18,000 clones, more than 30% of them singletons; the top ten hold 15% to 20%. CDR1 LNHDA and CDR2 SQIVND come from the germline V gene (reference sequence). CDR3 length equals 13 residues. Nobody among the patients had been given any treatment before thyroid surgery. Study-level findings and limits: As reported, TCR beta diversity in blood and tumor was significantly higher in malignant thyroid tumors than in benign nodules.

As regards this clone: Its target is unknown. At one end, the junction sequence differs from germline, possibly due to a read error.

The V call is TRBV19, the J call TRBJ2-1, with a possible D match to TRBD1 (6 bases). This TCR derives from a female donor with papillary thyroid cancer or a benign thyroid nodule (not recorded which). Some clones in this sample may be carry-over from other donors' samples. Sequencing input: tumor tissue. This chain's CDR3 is CASSIERDNEQVF. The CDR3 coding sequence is TGTGCCAGTAGTATAGAAAGGGACAATGAGCAGGTCTTC.